This is a list of T cell receptor beta chains from one sample in a study of technical replicates of blood from a handful of donors. This table comes from immunoSEQ multiplex PCR, and its TCRdb copy is limited to in-frame clones, with some not included. This sample has 66,000 or so clones, with around 97% found just once. Sequencing input: T cells isolated from PBMCs. These receptors originate from a human donor in good health. CDR3s include the opening cysteine and the closing phenylalanine or tryptophan. The order of the fields is V gene, CDR3 length, clone size, D gene, J gene, CDR3 DNA, CDR3 protein. D genes are given only for firm matches. Clone size is stated in some rows and not others, as once, few, many or a class when expanded.

TRBV29-1	14	-	TRBD2	TRBJ2-1	TGCAGCCTCCGAGGGAGCGGGAGCTACAATGAGCAGTTCTTC	CSLRGSGSYNEQFF
TRBV6-5	15	-	-	TRBJ2-7	TGTGCCAGCCGAATGGGGCGGTTATTCTCCTACGAGCAGTACTTC	CASRMGRLFSYEQYF
TRBV4-1	18	-	TRBD2	TRBJ2-1	TGCGCCAGCAGCCAGGCCTTCGGGGCTAGCGGGAGCTCGGGTGAGCAGTTCTTC	CASSQAFGASGSSGEQFF
TRBV4-1	12	-	-	TRBJ2-7	TGCGCCAGCAGCTCACACCCTCTCGAGCAGTACTTC	CASSSHPLEQYF
TRBV4-2	16	once	-	TRBJ1-2	TGTGCCAGCAGCCAACCGAGGGGGGGCCCACTAGGCGGCTACACCTTC	CASSQPRGGPLGGYTF
TRBV6-1	13	once	TRBD1	TRBJ1-6	TGTGCCAGCGGGACAGGGGAAGGATCACCCCTCCACTTT	CASGTGEGSPLHF
TRBV5-6	17	-	TRBD1	TRBJ1-6	TGTGCCAGCAGCGCCCGGGACAGGGACAATTATAATTCACCCCTCCACTTT	CASSARDRDNYNSPLHF
TRBV9	15	once	-	TRBJ2-3	TGTGCCAGCAGCACCCAAGGGACTCCCACAGATACGCAGTATTTT	CASSTQGTPTDTQYF
TRBV7-8	15	-	TRBD1	TRBJ2-7	TGTGCCAGCAGCTCACGGAAGGACAGGGAATACGAGCAGTACTTC	CASSSRKDREYEQYF
TRBV9	14	-	-	TRBJ2-7	TGTGCCAGCAGCGTAGCTGAGATGAACTACGAGCAGTACTTC	CASSVAEMNYEQYF
TRBV4-1	16	-	TRBD1	TRBJ1-6	TGCGCCAGCAGCCAAGGGAGGACAGGGGGCTTGTCACCCCTCCACTTT	CASSQGRTGGLSPLHF
TRBV25-1	15	-	TRBD2	TRBJ2-5	TGTGCCAGCAGTGACCTACTAGCGGTCAAAGAGACCCAGTACTTC	CASSDLLAVKETQYF
TRBV29-1	11	-	-	TRBJ2-7	TGCAGCGCCAGGGGTTCCTACGAGCAGTACTTC	CSARGSYEQYF
TRBV2	13	-	-	TRBJ2-5	TGTGCCAGCGATAGTTACCGCTCGCGAACCCAGTACTTC	CASDSYRSRTQYF
TRBV2	13	-	-	TRBJ2-7	TGTGCCAGCAGTGAAGGAGGCTCCTACGAGCAGTACTTC	CASSEGGSYEQYF
TRBV28	15	-	TRBD1	TRBJ1-1	TGTGCCAGCAGTTCACCCCAGGGGGTGGACACTGAAGCTTTCTTT	CASSSPQGVDTEAFF
TRBV19	14	-	-	TRBJ1-1	TGTGCCAGTAGCGGACAGAGCCAAAACACTGAAGCTTTCTTT	CASSGQSQNTEAFF
TRBV28	19	-	TRBD1	TRBJ2-7	TGTGCCAGCAGTTTACGACCTCTTATTCCCACAGGGGCCCCGTACGAGCAGTACTTC	CASSLRPLIPTGAPYEQYF
TRBV11-2	18	-	TRBD1	TRBJ1-2	TGTGCCAGCAGCTTAGATTACCGGGACAGGGGTAATAAGTATGGCTACACCTTC	CASSLDYRDRGNKYGYTF
TRBV11-2	13	once	TRBD2	TRBJ2-7	TGTGCCAGCAGGGGTAGCGGGAAATACGAGCAGTACTTC	CASRGSGKYEQYF
TRBV12-1	15	-	-	TRBJ1-1	TGTGCCAGCAGCCCCTCGGGACTAATGAACACTGAAGCTTTCTTT	CASSPSGLMNTEAFF
TRBV7-9	16	-	TRBD2	TRBJ2-1	TGTGCCAGCAGCTTAGGTGGGCTAGCGGGAGGTCCCGAGCAGTTCTTC	CASSLGGLAGGPEQFF
TRBV7-2	14	-	-	TRBJ2-5	TGTGCCAGCAGCTTATATGGCTCTCTGGAGACCCAGTACTTC	CASSLYGSLETQYF
TRBV18	17	once	-	TRBJ1-1	TGTGCCAGCTCACCACTCTCCCTCCCAAGGGGGAACACTGAAGCTTTCTTT	CASSPLSLPRGNTEAFF
TRBV18	14	-	-	TRBJ2-7	TGTGCCAGCTCACCCAGCGGAGGGGTCTGGGAGCAGTACTTC	CASSPSGGVWEQYF
TRBV2	14	-	-	TRBJ2-7	TGTGCCAGCAGTAAGGGACTCCCCTCCTACGAGCAGTACTTC	CASSKGLPSYEQYF
TRBV4-2	17	-	TRBD1	TRBJ2-3	TGTGCCAGCAGCCAGGGGGACAGGGCAGTTAGGGCAGATACGCAGTATTTT	CASSQGDRAVRADTQYF
TRBV13	13	-	-	TRBJ2-7	TGTGCCAGCAGCTTAGGGACAGTCTACGAGCAGTACTTC	CASSLGTVYEQYF
TRBV30	15	-	-	TRBJ2-5	TGTGCCTGGAAATCCGGCACAGGGTTTCTAGAGACCCAGTACTTC	CAWKSGTGFLETQYF
TRBV5-6	15	-	TRBD1	TRBJ2-7	TGTGCCAGCAGCTTTACTGGACAGGGTGCCTACGAGCAGTACTTC	CASSFTGQGAYEQYF
TRBV4-1	15	-	-	TRBJ1-3	TGCGCCAGCAGCCAAAGACACCTCTCTGGAAACACCATATATTTT	CASSQRHLSGNTIYF
TRBV6-5	16	-	-	TRBJ1-1	TGTGCCAGCAGTTACATGGGGGCCATGGGGTACACTGAAGCTTTCTTT	CASSYMGAMGYTEAFF
TRBV19	14	-	-	TRBJ2-1	TGTGCCAGCCGTAGCGGTCAGGAGATAAATGAGCAGTTCTTC	CASRSGQEINEQFF
TRBV4-1	17	-	TRBD1	TRBJ1-1	TGCGCCAGCAGCGCACCGGGACAGGGGGCGTCCACCACTGAAGCTTTCTTT	CASSAPGQGASTTEAFF
TRBV19	14	-	-	TRBJ2-7	TGTGCCAGTAGTATTAACGGGGGGCGGAACGAGCAGTACTTC	CASSINGGRNEQYF
TRBV4-1	19	-	-	TRBJ2-3	TGCGCCAGCAGCCAACACGGGGTAGCCTCGGACAGTTCGAATATTCTCCCGTATTTT	CASSQHGVASDSSNILPYF
TRBV9	15	-	TRBD1	TRBJ2-5	TGTGCCAGCAGCGTAGGGGACAGGGGAGGAGAGACCCAGTACTTC	CASSVGDRGGETQYF
TRBV5-1	16	-	TRBD1	TRBJ2-7	TGCGCCAGCAGCTTGCTCGGGACAGGGAAATACTACGAGCAGTACTTC	CASSLLGTGKYYEQYF
TRBV11-2	13	-	-	TRBJ2-7	TGTGCCAGCAGCTTAGCCCAGTACTACGAGCAGTACTTC	CASSLAQYYEQYF